This TCR beta chain was recovered during a study of control samples from healthy donors and cancer patients. TCRdb's table, derived via immunoSEQ multiplex PCR, lists solely in-frame clones and lacks some. The repertoire consists of under 55,000 clones, with approximately 90% occurring once and the leading ten covering about a fifth. CDR3 length: 13 residues. Trimming left V 7 bases short and J 1 base short, with 10 bases between. Germline V lookup: CDR1 SNHLY, CDR2 FYNNEI. This clone is a singleton in its sample. The chain uses TRBV2 and TRBJ1-2; TRBD1 is a possible D gene (5 bases). Sequencing was performed on PBMCs. This clonotype was sampled from a woman aged 40 to 55 with head and neck cancer. CDR3 coding DNA: TGTGCCAGCACCCAGAGGGGTAACTATGGCTACACCTTC. Its translation is CASTQRGNYGYTF.